The rows below give T cell receptor beta chains drawn from one sample of a study of blood T cell repertoires in COVID-19. The repertoire was sequenced with immunoSEQ multiplex PCR; TCRdb's copy has only in-frame clones and lacks some. The repertoire holds roughly 130,000 clones, around 80% seen once, with roughly 3.5% in the top ten. The sequencing sample was made of peripheral blood. The receptors were gathered from a man aged 60-69 years with acute or convalescent COVID-19. Both conserved end residues are part of each CDR3. Fields, in order: clone size, V gene, J gene, D gene, CDR3 DNA, CDR3 protein. D genes are given only for firm matches. Clone sizes are given selectively: once, few, many, or a class where the clone is expanded.

NA	TRBV7-2	TRBJ1-1	NA	TGTGCCAGCAGCTTAGTATTGGGGGGGCGAAGCACTGAAGCTTTCTTT	CASSLVLGGRSTEAFF
NA	TRBV2	TRBJ1-1	NA	TGTGCCAGCAGCCAGTTGATGAACACTGAAGCTTTCTTT	CASSQLMNTEAFF
NA	TRBV2	TRBJ1-2	NA	TGTGCCAGCAGTACCACAGGAGCGTATGGCTACACCTTC	CASSTTGAYGYTF
NA	TRBV7-3	TRBJ2-5	TRBD1	TGTGCCAGCAGCGCACACAGGGGTCCTTCACAAGAGACCCAGTACTTC	CASSAHRGPSQETQYF
NA	TRBV19	TRBJ2-7	NA	TGTGCCAGTAGTACGGGGAACTCCTACGAGCAGTACTTC	CASSTGNSYEQYF
NA	TRBV6-6	TRBJ2-2	TRBD1	TGTGCCAGCAGTGGACAGGGGATCGGGGAGCTGTTTTTT	CASSGQGIGELFF
NA	TRBV19	TRBJ1-2	NA	TGTGCGAGTACCCGGGGAAACTATGGCTACACCTTC	CASTRGNYGYTF
NA	TRBV7-2	TRBJ1-2	NA	TGTGCCAGCAGCTCCGACCGGGACTGGCTTAAAATCTACACCTTC	CASSSDRDWLKIYTF
NA	TRBV13	TRBJ2-3	TRBD1	TGTGCCAGCAGCCCATTCAGGGGGACAGGGGCCCCAGATACGCAGTATTTT	CASSPFRGTGAPDTQYF
few	TRBV21-1	TRBJ2-5	NA	TGTGCCAGCAGCAAAATCGGAGACAGGGTTGGGTCCGAGACCCAGTACTTC	CASSKIGDRVGSETQYF
NA	TRBV7-8	TRBJ1-2	TRBD1	TGTGCCAGCAGCCAGGGGGCAGGAATCTATGGCTACACCTTC	CASSQGAGIYGYTF
NA	TRBV6-1	TRBJ2-7	NA	TGTGCCAGCAGTGAAGCGCCCGGGACCTACGAGCAGTACTTC	CASSEAPGTYEQYF
NA	TRBV7-2	TRBJ1-4	TRBD1	TGTGCCAGCAGTGAACAGGGGGGGAATAATGAAAAACTGTTTTTT	CASSEQGGNNEKLFF
NA	TRBV27	TRBJ1-1	NA	TGTGCCAGCAGTTTAGGGCACCTGGGCGAAGCTTTCTTT	CASSLGHLGEAFF
once	TRBV30	TRBJ1-4	TRBD1	TGTGCCTGGAGTGGACAGGGGGCTGAAAAACTGTTTTTT	CAWSGQGAEKLFF
once	TRBV28	TRBJ2-5	TRBD2	TGTGCCAGCAGGCTTTTTGGGACTAGCGGGACCCAGTACTTC	CASRLFGTSGTQYF
NA	TRBV5-4	TRBJ1-3	NA	TGTGCCAGCAGTACGAGGAGCTCTGGAAACACCATATATTTT	CASSTRSSGNTIYF
NA	TRBV14	TRBJ1-2	NA	TGTGCCAGCAGCCTAGATTGGGGGGGCAGCGGCCACACCTTC	CASSLDWGGSGHTF
NA	TRBV9	TRBJ1-3	NA	TGTGCCAGCAGCCCAGGGGTGGACCGGACCAACACCATATATTTT	CASSPGVDRTNTIYF
NA	TRBV24-1	TRBJ2-7	TRBD1	TGTGCCACCAGTGATTTCGTCGACAGGGCGACATACGAGCAGTACTTC	CATSDFVDRATYEQYF
NA	TRBV5-1	TRBJ2-3	TRBD2	TGCGCCAGCAGCTTGGGACTAGCGGGGAACTTAGATACGCAGTATTTT	CASSLGLAGNLDTQYF
NA	TRBV14	TRBJ2-7	NA	TGTGCCAGCAGCCAAGATCAGCGCCCCACCTACGAGCAGTACTTC	CASSQDQRPTYEQYF
NA	TRBV15	TRBJ1-6	NA	TGTGCCACCAGCAGAGGAACGGCAGGGCTAGATTCACCCCTCCACTTT	CATSRGTAGLDSPLHF
NA	TRBV7-9	TRBJ2-3	TRBD2	TGTGCCAGCAGCCCGCTAGCGGGAGGTAAAGATACGCAGTATTTT	CASSPLAGGKDTQYF
once	TRBV5-6	TRBJ1-1	NA	TGTGCCAGCAGCTTTCCCAGAAACACTGAAGCTTTCTTT	CASSFPRNTEAFF
NA	TRBV6-5	TRBJ2-7	NA	TGTGCCAGCAGCAGTTGGGTGGGGGGCGAGCAGTACTTC	CASSSWVGGEQYF
few	TRBV30	TRBJ1-6	TRBD1	TGTGCCTGGAAAACCTGGGCAGGGGGAAATAATTCACCCCTCCACTTT	CAWKTWAGGNNSPLHF
once	TRBV19	TRBJ2-1	TRBD2	TGTGCCAGTAGTCTGCAGGGTGGACTAGCGGGAGTCAATGAGCAGTTCTTC	CASSLQGGLAGVNEQFF
NA	TRBV5-6	TRBJ2-7	TRBD2	TGTGCCAGCAGCTTGACCTCGGGACTAGCGGGGAGCTCCTACGAGCAGTACTTC	CASSLTSGLAGSSYEQYF
NA	TRBV19	TRBJ2-3	NA	TGTGCCAGTAGTAGGGGTCGGCTAGCGACAGATACGCAGTATTTT	CASSRGRLATDTQYF
few	TRBV7-9	TRBJ1-3	TRBD1	TGTGCCAGCAGCGGACCACAGGGGCTGGGAAACACCATATATTTT	CASSGPQGLGNTIYF
NA	TRBV7-2	TRBJ2-1	NA	TGTGCCAGCAGCTCGACTTCCTACAATGAGCAGTTCTTC	CASSSTSYNEQFF
NA	TRBV5-1	TRBJ1-2	TRBD1	TGCGCCAGCAGCTTGGAGGGACAGGGGGCAGGAGGCTACACCTTC	CASSLEGQGAGGYTF
many	TRBV19	TRBJ1-3	NA	TGTGCCAGTAGTCTGGGGAGAAGAGGAAACACCATATATTTT	CASSLGRRGNTIYF
NA	TRBV18	TRBJ2-2	NA	TGTGCCAGCTCACCAAAAAGCCAGAACACCGGGGAGCTGTTTTTT	CASSPKSQNTGELFF
NA	TRBV19	TRBJ2-2	TRBD2	TGTGCCAGTAGTACCCCGGGACTAGCGGGAGTGGAGCTGTTTTTT	CASSTPGLAGVELFF
NA	TRBV5-8	TRBJ2-1	NA	TGTGCCAGCAGCCCCTACCCACTAGTCTACAATGAGCAGTTCTTC	CASSPYPLVYNEQFF
NA	TRBV7-3	TRBJ2-7	NA	TGTGCCAGCAGCTTAGAGCGCCAGACAGAGCCCTACTTC	CASSLERQTEPYF
NA	TRBV28	TRBJ2-7	TRBD1	TGTGCCAGCAGCGTGACAGGGTCGAGCTCCTACGAGCAGTACTTC	CASSVTGSSSYEQYF
once	TRBV19	TRBJ1-1	TRBD1	TGTGCCACCCGGGACAGGGTTGGCGGGATGTACACTGAAGCTTTCTTT	CATRDRVGGMYTEAFF
NA	TRBV6-1	TRBJ1-3	NA	TGTGCCAGCAGTGAATGGGCCTCTGGAAACACCATATATTTT	CASSEWASGNTIYF
NA	TRBV18	TRBJ1-1	TRBD1	TGTGCCAGCTCGGAACAGGGGGGATATGAAGCTTTCTTT	CASSEQGGYEAFF
few	TRBV19	TRBJ2-1	TRBD2	TGTGCCAGTACTAGCGGGAGGGGCTACAATGAGCAGTTCTTC	CASTSGRGYNEQFF
NA	TRBV2	TRBJ1-5	TRBD1	TGTGCCAGCAGTGAGGGACAGTATCGTGTACAGCCCCAGCATTTT	CASSEGQYRVQPQHF
many	TRBV6-5	TRBJ1-2	NA	TGTGCCAGCAGACAAGATATGGGCTACACCTTC	CASRQDMGYTF
NA	TRBV5-1	TRBJ1-4	TRBD1	TGCGCCAGCAGCTTACAGGGGGCTAATGAAAAACTGTTTTTT	CASSLQGANEKLFF
NA	TRBV3-1/TRBV3-2	TRBJ2-2	NA	TGTGCCAGCAGCCAAGCGGTTTCCGGGGAGCTGTTTTTT	CASSQAVSGELFF
NA	TRBV5-5	TRBJ2-2	NA	TGTGCCAGCAGCTCCGGACTCTCATCCGGGGAGCTGTTTTTT	CASSSGLSSGELFF
few	TRBV2	TRBJ1-5	TRBD1	TGTGCCAGCAGTGGTTCAGGGGGAGGCAATCAGCCCCAGCATTTT	CASSGSGGGNQPQHF
NA	TRBV5-1	TRBJ2-7	NA	TGCGCCAGCAGCCTGCAGGGTCATCGGAGCGAGCAGTACTTC	CASSLQGHRSEQYF
NA	TRBV6-5	TRBJ1-1	TRBD1	TGTGCCAGCAGTTTCAACAGGGGCTCGGACACTGAAGCTTTCTTT	CASSFNRGSDTEAFF
few	TRBV19	TRBJ1-1	TRBD1	TGTGCCAGTAGTATAGGACAGGGGGGCACTGAAGCTTTCTTT	CASSIGQGGTEAFF
once	TRBV3-1/TRBV3-2	TRBJ2-3	TRBD2	TGTGCCAGCAGGCTAGCGGGAGGGTCGACATGGAATACGCAGTATTTT	CASRLAGGSTWNTQYF
NA	TRBV7-2	TRBJ2-3	TRBD1	TGTGCCAGCTGCCGGGACAGGGGCTTCGATACGCAGTATTTT	CASCRDRGFDTQYF
NA	TRBV5-1	TRBJ1-2	NA	TGCGCCAGCAGCTGGGGCCAGGGTCAGGGTGGCTACACCTTC	CASSWGQGQGGYTF
NA	TRBV7-2	TRBJ2-1	TRBD2	TGTGCCAGCAGCTTAGATAGCGGGAGGGTGGGTGAGCAGTTCTTC	CASSLDSGRVGEQFF